The 13 T cell receptor beta chains reported below all come from one sample, sequenced in a study of CD8+CD57+ T cells in acquired aplastic anemia. CDR3 and TCR beta VDJ profiling relied on genomic DNA as the template. TCRdb called the reads again in MiXCR, with one record for every CDR3 protein. The table records around 430,000 distinct CDR3 sequences, roughly 34% of them present only once. Previously, flow cytometry had revealed CD8+CD57+ cell expansion in the patients chosen for sequencing. Sequencing used sorted CD4+, CD8+, or CD8+CD57+ T cells (not recorded which) from PBMCs. These receptor sequences come from a human donor with aplastic anemia.

The sample holds many counts of this clonotype. V usage is TRBV7-2 and J usage is TRBJ2-5, with TRBD2 as a possible D gene (6 bases). The CDR3 is made up of 13 amino acids. V gave up 2 bases and J gave up 5 bases, with 9 bases separating them. Germline assignment: CDR1 SGHTA and CDR2 FQGNSA. The CDR3 DNA reads TGTGCCAGCAGCTTAACAGGAGGGGAGACCCAGTACTTC. Protein product: CASSLTGGETQYF.

This clonotype was observed many times. The genes are TRBV9 and TRBJ1-6; tentative D call: TRBD1 (5 bases). There are 13 residues in the CDR3. Germline loops: CDR1 SGDLS, CDR2 YYNGEE. Trimming shortened V by 5 bases and J by 9 bases, and 12 bases separated the two germline ends. The CDR3 loop is CASSGGGGSPLHF. In nucleotides, the CDR3 is TGTGCCAGCAGTGGGGGAGGCGGTTCACCCCTCCACTTT. Full variable domain (outside the CDR3, taken from reference TRBV9 and TRBJ1-6): DSGVTQTPKHLITATGQRVTLRCSPRSGDLSVYWYQQSLDQGLQFLIQYYNGEERAKGNILERFSAQQFPDLHSELNLSSLELGDSALYFCASSGGGGSPLHFGNGTRLTVT.

The chain couples TRBV20-1 to TRBJ1-6; 7 bases map to TRBD1. Germline CDR1 is DFQATT and CDR2 is SNEGSKA (reference sequence). The CDR3 runs to 14 residues. The V segment lost 5 bases and the J segment 6 bases; nucleotides outside the gene matches: 7. The CDR3 DNA sequence: TGCAGTGCTTTATCAGGGGGGAGTAATTCACCCCTCCACTTT. It yields the protein CSALSGGSNSPLHF.

This clonotype was detected many times. The V gene is TRBV19, the J gene TRBJ2-3, with TRBD1 identical over 8 bases. CDR1 and CDR2 (germline): LNHDA, SQIVND (reference sequence). V was clipped by 3 bases and J by 2 bases; unmatched bases: 4. The CDR3 has 15 amino acids. The CDR3: CASSMGQANTDTQYF. CDR3 DNA sequence: TGTGCCAGTAGTATGGGACAGGCAAACACAGATACGCAGTATTTT.

This clonotype was seen only a few times. The chain joins TRBV6-1 to TRBJ1-3; the match to TRBD1 covers 7 bases. Germline loops: CDR1 MNHNS, CDR2 SASEGT. V lost 6 bases to trimming and J lost 0 bases; unmatched junction nucleotides: 5. The CDR3 has 15 amino acids. In DNA, the CDR3 is TGTGCCAGCAGACAACAGGGGCTCTCTGGAAACACCATATATTTT. Its protein product is CASRQQGLSGNTIYF.

The table lists this clonotype with a few counts. For the CDR3, the DNA is TGTGCCAGCAGTTTTCGGGGTGTGGACACTGAAGCTTTCTTT. Amino acids: CASSFRGVDTEAFF. This sequence joins TRBV2 and TRBJ1-1; no clear D gene. Trimming left V 5 bases short and J 3 bases short, with 13 bases between. Germline V CDR1 and CDR2: SNHLY, FYNNEI. This CDR3 is 14 amino acids long.

This chain uses TRBV2 with TRBJ2-5; D gene ambiguous. The CDR3 is 17 amino acids. Germline assignment: CDR1 SNHLY and CDR2 FYNNEI. The V end lost 8 bases, the J end lost 0 bases, and 22 bases lay between the germline ends. The CDR3 DNA follows: TGTGCCAGCGCTATCGGCCCTCCCCTCGAGTACCAAGAGACCCAGTACTTC. Translation gives CASAIGPPLEYQETQYF.

This clonotype appeared many times. The chain combines TRBV10-3 with TRBJ2-7, with 8 bases aligning to TRBD1. Germline values: CDR1 ENHRY, CDR2 SYGVKD. The CDR3 extends over 13 amino acids. With 9 bases clipped from V and 6 bases from J, the junction kept 10 bases outside the gene matches. DNA of the CDR3: TGTGCCATTTCGGACAGGGATTCCGGCGAGCAGTACTTC. Amino acid sequence: CAISDRDSGEQYF.

To note about this clonotype: A read error may be the cause here, since a much bigger clone is one base away. The conserved final phenylalanine or tryptophan is absent from the CDR3, which likely points to a read error. The rearrangement uses TRBV10-3 and TRBJ2-7, with TRBD1 matching over 7 bases. Germline CDR1 reads ENHRY; CDR2 reads SYGVKD. This CDR3 has 12 amino acids. Losses at the gene ends were 6 bases for V and 5 bases for J; bases not matched to a gene: 4. CDR3: CAISLDRDEQYL. The CDR3 bases are TGTGCCATCAGCCTTGACAGGGACGAGCAGTACCTC.

V usage is TRBV9 and J usage is TRBJ2-7; 9 bases map to TRBD2. This CDR3 has 16 residues. The trim removed 0 bases at V and 3 bases at J, leaving 7 bases unmatched. The germline V gene encodes CDR1 SGDLS and CDR2 YYNGEE. The CDR3 DNA sequence: TGTGCCAGCAGCGTAGGCGGGGTAGCGGGGGTCTACGAGCAGTACTTC. It encodes CASSVGGVAGVYEQYF.

This clonotype was seen more than once but under ten times. The chain employs TRBV10-3 and TRBJ2-5; 7 bases match TRBD1. There are 13 residues in the CDR3. V was pared by 6 bases and J by 5 bases, with 6 bases of the junction left unmatched. Germline CDR1 reads ENHRY; CDR2 reads SYGVKD. The CDR3 DNA follows: TGTGCCATCAGGACACAGGGGCGGGAGACCCAGTACTTC. Translation gives CAIRTQGRETQYF.

The sample holds one count of this clonotype. The chain employs TRBV18 and TRBJ2-1; 10 bases fit TRBD2. This CDR3 has 18 amino acids. The trim removed 0 bases at V and 3 bases at J, leaving 8 bases unmatched. Germline V gene sequence: CDR1 KGHSH, CDR2 LQKENI. The CDR3 loop reads CASSPPILAGVFYNEQFF. The CDR3 coding sequence is TGTGCCAGCTCACCACCTATTCTAGCGGGGGTTTTCTACAATGAGCAGTTCTTC.

A word on this clonotype: One end of the junction fails to match germline, which may point to a read error. V gene TRBV6-1 combines with J gene TRBJ1-4; D remains unclear. The CDR3 extends over 13 amino acids. The germline V gene encodes CDR1 MNHNS and CDR2 SASEGT. CDR3 sequence reads: CASSGTGNEKLSF. CDR3 coding DNA: TGTGCCAGCAGTGGAACGGGAAATGAAAAACTGTCTTTT.